Below are 14 T cell receptor beta chains sequenced from a single sample in a study of blood T cells in healthy people across ages. Combining a sample-barcoded 5' primer with a J-beta primer mix, a second PCR ran for roughly 7 to 11 cycles. TCRdb itself ran the 5' RACE reads through MiXCR, one entry per CDR3 protein. The table has about 680,000 distinct CDR3 sequences, 45% to 50% seen once. Sample: blood. The source is a woman in her fifties or sixties in good health.

The CDR3 is CASSIGTRYGYTF. The CDR3 coding sequence is TGTGCCAGCAGCATTGGGACAAGATATGGCTACACCTTC. The chain combines TRBV6-6 with TRBJ1-2, with a weak D call TRBD1 (6 bases). This CDR3 is 13 amino acids long. Germline V gene lookup returns CDR1 MNHNY and CDR2 SVGAGI (reference sequence). V dropped 6 bases and J dropped 5 bases, with 13 bases sitting between them.

The chain is built from TRBV28 and TRBJ1-2; TRBD1 agrees at 8 bases. This CDR3 has 17 residues. Germline V lookup: CDR1 MDHEN, CDR2 SYDVKM. J lost 0 bases, V lost 7 bases, and 13 bases had no gene match. The CDR3 protein is CASIPTPGQETNYGYTF. CDR3 nucleotide sequence: TGTGCCAGCATCCCAACGCCGGGACAGGAAACTAACTATGGCTACACCTTC.

This clonotype appeared many times. J is TRBJ2-7 and V is TRBV25-1; TRBD1 agrees at 7 bases. In germline, CDR1 is MGHDK, CDR2 SYGVNS. V gave up 3 bases and J gave up 5 bases; unmatched junction bases: 4. The CDR3 runs 13 residues. CDR3: CASSETGTNEQYF. The CDR3 DNA follows: TGTGCCAGCAGTGAGACAGGGACCAACGAGCAGTACTTC.

V and J are TRBV2 and TRBJ2-1; 7 bases are shared with TRBD2. Trimming at V came to 8 bases and at J to 8 bases, leaving 9 bases not matched to a gene. Germline CDR1 SNHLY, CDR2 FYNNEI. CDR3 length equals 13 residues. CDR3 sequence (DNA): TGTGCCAGCGATAGACGGGGGAGGGATGAGCAGTTCTTC. This codes for CASDRRGRDEQFF.

This chain uses TRBV27 with TRBJ2-1; maybe TRBD2 (6 bases). The CDR3 is made up of 14 amino acids. With 6 bases removed from V and 5 bases from J, the gap between germline ends came to 14 bases. The germline V gene has CDR1 MNHEY and CDR2 SMNVEV (reference sequence). The CDR3 DNA reads as TGTGCCAGCAGCCGACGGGAGCGGGACAATGAGCAGTTCTTC. It yields the protein CASSRRERDNEQFF.

The chain employs TRBV2 and TRBJ2-7, with 7 positions matching TRBD1. The CDR3 loop spans 14 amino acids. In germline, CDR1 is SNHLY, CDR2 FYNNEI. J lost 2 bases, V lost 3 bases, and 4 bases had no gene match. The chain's CDR3 is CASSENRGPYEQYF. In DNA, the CDR3 is TGTGCCAGCAGTGAGAACAGGGGCCCCTACGAGCAGTACTTC.

The chain links TRBV2 to TRBJ1-2, with D possibly matching TRBD1 (5 bases). Germline-derived CDR1 and CDR2 are SNHLY and FYNNEI. V was cut by 5 bases and J by 5 bases, with 12 bases left in between. The CDR3 extends over 13 amino acids. The CDR3 nucleotides read TGTGCCAGCAGTACAGGAGGTTTTTATGGCTACACCTTC. Amino acids: CASSTGGFYGYTF.

The sample holds a few counts of this clonotype. The rearrangement joins TRBV5-1 to TRBJ2-7, with D uncertain. CDR3 length: 12 amino acids. Germline lookup yields CDR1 SGHRS and CDR2 YFSETQ. V dropped 5 bases and J dropped 7 bases, with 13 bases sitting between them. The CDR3 DNA sequence: TGCGCCAGCAGTAGTGGTGTGGGGGAGCAGTACTTC. Its translation is CASSSGVGEQYF.

CDR3 DNA: TGCAGCGTCCTAAGATCACTCCGCACAGATACGCAGTATTTT. Amino acid sequence: CSVLRSLRTDTQYF. The chain joins TRBV29-1 to TRBJ2-3; no definite D call. V was trimmed by 6 bases and J by 1 base, leaving 14 bases between them. CDR3 size: 14 residues. Germline-derived CDR1 and CDR2 are SQVTM and ANQGSEA.

Ten or more counts support this clonotype. This chain joins TRBV29-1 and TRBJ2-7; TRBD2 matches 7 bases. V gave up 4 bases and J gave up 3 bases; unmatched junction bases: 3. CDR1 is SQVTM, CDR2 ANQGSEA, per germline. The CDR3 totals 12 residues. The CDR3 DNA follows: TGCAGCGTTGGCCCGGGGGGCTACGAGCAGTACTTC. It codes for CSVGPGGYEQYF.

The V gene is TRBV20-1, the J gene TRBJ1-6; a possible D gene is TRBD1 (5 bases). Germline V gene lookup returns CDR1 DFQATT and CDR2 SNEGSKA (reference sequence). Trimming took 0 bases from V and 11 from J, leaving 14 bases between them. The CDR3 has 14 amino acids. In DNA form, the CDR3 reads TGCAGTGCTAGAGATAGGAGGGGAAATCCACCCCTCCACTTT. Protein: CSARDRRGNPPLHF.

The gene calls are TRBV6-5 and TRBJ2-4; 11 positions match TRBD2. The DNA end is a closer match to TRBJ2-7, so the J assignment may be wrong. CDR3 length: 18 amino acids. Germline V gene sequence: CDR1 MNHEY, CDR2 SVGAGI. The CDR3 loop is CASSYWLAGGSGNYEQYF. The CDR3 DNA reads TGTGCCAGCAGTTATTGGCTAGCGGGAGGATCTGGCAATTACGAGCAGTACTTC.

With respect to this clonotype: Just one base apart from a much larger clone, this may be a read error. The J gene is TRBJ2-3, the V gene TRBV4-2, with TRBD2 matching over 8 bases. V shed 7 bases, J shed 4 bases, and the junction held 7 bases outside the gene matches. This CDR3 has 14 residues. CDR1 is LGHNA and CDR2 is YNFKEQ in the germline V gene. The DNA for the CDR3 is TGTGCCAGCAACCAGCGGGAGACCGCAGATACGCAGTATTTT. It is translated as CASNQRETADTQYF.

The chain is built from TRBV7-2 and TRBJ1-2; 7 nucleotides agree with TRBD1. J gave up 5 bases and V 2 bases, and 8 bases lay outside the gene matches. Germline V gene sequence: CDR1 SGHTA, CDR2 FQGNSA. The CDR3 has 15 amino acids. As DNA, the CDR3 is TGTGCCAGCAGCTTAACGCCTGTGACAGGGTATGGCTACACCTTC. Protein: CASSLTPVTGYGYTF. Looking up the rest from reference TRBV7-2 and TRBJ1-2 gives the full variable domain: GAGVSQSPSNKVTEKGKDVELRCDPISGHTALYWYRQSLGQGLEFLIYFQGNSAPDKSGLPSDRFSAERTGGSVSTLTIQRTQQEDSAVYLCASSLTPVTGYGYTFGSGTRLTVV.